The entry below describes one T cell receptor beta chain. Antigen: not known. The same CDR3 arises from other DNA sequences in this sample as well. Repertoires were generated with immunoSEQ multiplex PCR, while TCRdb's copy carries only in-frame clones and drops some. This sample has some 2,000,000 clones, with about 95% found just once. Selected positively for CCR7 and CD45RO-negative, naive CD8 cells excluded terminally differentiated effector memory CD45RA+ cells. These data come from a study of shared clonotypes between healthy human individuals. Trimming removed 3 bases at V and 5 bases at J, with 10 bases between. The V gene's germline CDR1 is MDHEN and CDR2 SYDVKM. The CDR3 runs 14 residues. Notes on the study in general: Clonotype sharing among donors was thought likely to change with sequencing depth. On the whole, naive subsets had larger estimated richness than memory subsets had.

This clonotype was sampled from a man between 18 and 29 years old in good health. Sequenced sample: naive CD8+ T cells sorted from blood. J is TRBJ2-2 and V is TRBV28; a possible D gene is TRBD1 (6 bases). CDR3 amino acids: CASSFRGGTGELFF. CDR3 bases: TGTGCCAGCAGTTTCCGAGGGGGTACCGGGGAGCTGTTTTTT.